This T cell receptor beta chain was profiled in a study of blood T cell repertoires in COVID-19. The wider study: Samples representing acute and convalescent COVID-19 were sourced from the United States, Italy and Spain.

Original data processing: From reference gene primer amplification, estimates of nucleated cell counts were derived. TCRdb's table, derived via immunoSEQ multiplex PCR, lists solely in-frame clones and lacks some. V, J and clone size reflect that table, while D and trimming were determined from the DNA. This repertoire shows 350,000 to 450,000 clones, about nine tenths found once; its top ten account for 1.5% to 1.9%. The CDR3 has 16 amino acids. Losses at the gene ends were 6 bases for V and 2 bases for J; bases not matched to a gene: 7. Germline CDR1 reads MRHNA; CDR2 reads SNTAGT. This receptor was identified in a woman aged 40 to 55 with COVID-19, enrolled during active disease. The chain joins TRBV6-4 to TRBJ2-2; 9 bases line up with TRBD2. Sequences were obtained from peripheral blood. CDR3 sequence reads: CASRTLAGENTGELFF. In DNA, the CDR3 is TGTGCCAGCAGGACCTTAGCGGGAGAAAACACCGGGGAGCTGTTTTTT.